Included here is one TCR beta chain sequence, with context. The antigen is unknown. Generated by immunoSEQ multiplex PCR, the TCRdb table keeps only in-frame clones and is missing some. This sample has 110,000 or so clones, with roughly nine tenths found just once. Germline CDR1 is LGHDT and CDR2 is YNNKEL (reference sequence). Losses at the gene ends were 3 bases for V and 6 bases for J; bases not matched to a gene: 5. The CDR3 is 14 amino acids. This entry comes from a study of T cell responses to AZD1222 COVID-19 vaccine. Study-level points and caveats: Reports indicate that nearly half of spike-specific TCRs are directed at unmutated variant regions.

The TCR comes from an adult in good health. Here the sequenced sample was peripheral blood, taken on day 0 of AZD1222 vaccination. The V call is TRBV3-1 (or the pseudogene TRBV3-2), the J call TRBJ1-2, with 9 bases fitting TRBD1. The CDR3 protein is CASSHSGTGNGYTF. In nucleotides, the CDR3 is TGTGCCAGCAGCCATTCCGGGACAGGGAATGGCTACACCTTC.